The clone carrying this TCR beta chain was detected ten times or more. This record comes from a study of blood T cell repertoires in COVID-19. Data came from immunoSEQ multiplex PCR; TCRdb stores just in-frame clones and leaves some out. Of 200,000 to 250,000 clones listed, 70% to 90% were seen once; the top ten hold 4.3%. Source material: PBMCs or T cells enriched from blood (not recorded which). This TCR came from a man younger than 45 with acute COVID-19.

The CDR3 nucleotides are TGTGCCAGCATCCACAACCAGGGACAGGGACATCAGCCCCAGCATTTT. Its protein is CASIHNQGQGHQPQHF. The genes are TRBV28 and TRBJ1-5; TRBD1 agrees at 9 bases. V was clipped by 7 bases and J by 5 bases; unmatched bases: 12. The germline V gene encodes CDR1 MDHEN and CDR2 SYDVKM. The CDR3 sequence is 16 residues long.